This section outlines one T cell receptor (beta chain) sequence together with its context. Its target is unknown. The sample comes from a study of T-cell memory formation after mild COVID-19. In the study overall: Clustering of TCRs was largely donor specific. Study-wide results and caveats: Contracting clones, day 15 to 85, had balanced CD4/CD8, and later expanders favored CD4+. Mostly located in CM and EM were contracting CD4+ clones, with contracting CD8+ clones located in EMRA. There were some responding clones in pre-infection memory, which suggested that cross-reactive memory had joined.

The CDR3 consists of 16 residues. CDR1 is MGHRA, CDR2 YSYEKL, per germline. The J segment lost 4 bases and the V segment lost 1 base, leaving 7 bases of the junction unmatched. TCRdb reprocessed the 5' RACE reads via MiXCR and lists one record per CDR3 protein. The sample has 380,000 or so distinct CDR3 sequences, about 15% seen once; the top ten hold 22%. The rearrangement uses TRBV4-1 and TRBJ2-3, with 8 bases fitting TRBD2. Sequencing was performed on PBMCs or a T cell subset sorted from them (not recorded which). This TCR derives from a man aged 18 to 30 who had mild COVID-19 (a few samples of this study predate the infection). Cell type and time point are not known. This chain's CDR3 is CASSQVAGGRADTQYF. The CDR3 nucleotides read TGCGCCAGCAGCCAAGTGGCGGGGGGCCGGGCAGATACGCAGTATTTT.